The 9 T cell receptor beta chains below come from one sample, sequenced in a study of shared clonotypes between healthy human individuals. Sequencing was performed with immunoSEQ multiplex PCR; in TCRdb, only in-frame clones are kept and a portion is missing. The profile shows over a million clones, roughly 74% of them singletons. The sample consisted of memory CD4+ T cells from PBMCs. Subset of the sample: CD45RA-negative fraction. The receptors originated from a man younger than 30 in good health. Some clones in this sample may be carry-over from other donors' samples.

About this clone itself: Other DNA sequences in the sample encode the same CDR3. The rearrangement uses TRBV5-4 and TRBJ2-5; 7 bases are a match to TRBD1. With V trimmed by 1 base and J by 3 bases, 0 bases remained unmatched. The germline V gene encodes CDR1 SGHNT and CDR2 YYREEE (reference sequence). There are 13 residues in the CDR3. The CDR3 DNA sequence: TGTGCCAGCAGCTTGACAGGGGAAGAGACCCAGTACTTC. Its protein is CASSLTGEETQYF.

V gene TRBV4-3 combines with J gene TRBJ1-4, with D possibly matching TRBD1 (5 bases). The ends were cut back, 1 base at V and 7 bases at J, with 13 bases in the middle. CDR1 LGHNA and CDR2 YSLEER come from the germline V gene. The CDR3 has 15 residues. The CDR3 bases are TGCGCCAGCAGCCAAGTCAGCACAGGCGGTGAAAAACTGTTTTTT. Protein: CASSQVSTGGEKLFF.

This clone was seen a single time. This chain's CDR3 is CASSAGGGQNYGYTF. The CDR3 DNA follows: TGTGCCAGCAGCGCGGGGGGGGGACAGAACTATGGCTACACCTTC. The chain has TRBV2 and TRBJ1-2, with 7 bases identical to TRBD1. Per germline, CDR1 SNHLY and CDR2 FYNNEI. V was clipped by 6 bases and J by 2 bases; unmatched bases: 9. CDR3 length equals 15 residues.

The chain employs TRBV15 and TRBJ2-5; D gene unclear. V lost 0 bases and J lost 5, with 4 bases in between. The length of the CDR3 is 12 residues. Germline CDR1 is LNHNV and CDR2 is YYDKDF (reference sequence). The CDR3 here is CATSRDSETQYF. DNA of the CDR3: TGTGCCACCAGCAGAGATTCTGAGACCCAGTACTTC.

Notes on this clone: The identical CDR3 is also encoded by other nucleotide sequences in the sample. V is TRBV15 and J is TRBJ2-3; D is uncertain. Germline V lookup: CDR1 LNHNV, CDR2 YYDKDF (reference sequence). The CDR3 totals 14 residues. Between the trimmed V and J ends, which lost 0 bases and 0 bases, there was a span of 4 bases. The CDR3 protein is CATSRDSSTDTQYF. As DNA, the CDR3 is TGTGCCACCAGCAGAGACTCGAGCACAGATACGCAGTATTTT.

The genes are TRBV5-6 and TRBJ2-7; D possibly uses TRBD1 or TRBD2 (5 bases each). Germline CDR1 SGHDT, CDR2 YYEEEE. This CDR3 comprises 16 residues. Between the trimmed V and J ends, which lost 1 base and 4 bases, there was a span of 18 bases. CDR3 protein: CASSLQGPRGWYEQYF. CDR3 in DNA: TGTGCCAGCAGCTTGCAGGGCCCCCGGGGCTGGTACGAGCAGTACTTC.

The chain employs TRBV7-9 and TRBJ2-3; D perhaps matches TRBD2 (6 bases). The ends were cut back, 3 bases at V and 8 bases at J, with 15 bases in the middle. The germline V gene encodes CDR1 SEHNR and CDR2 FQNEAQ (reference sequence). This CDR3 is 14 amino acids long. The DNA of the CDR3 is TGTGCCAGCAGCTTTCCGGGAGTCAGCGGTACGCAGTATTTT. It yields the protein CASSFPGVSGTQYF.

To note about this clone: Distinct nucleotide sequences in the sample also encode this CDR3. The chain links TRBV6-5 to TRBJ2-5; 12 bases fit TRBD2. This CDR3 is built from 15 residues. J lost 2 bases, V lost 3 bases, and 1 base had no gene match. CDR1 and CDR2 (germline): MNHEY, SVGAGI. CDR3 loop: CASSYGLAGQETQYF. DNA for the CDR3: TGTGCCAGCAGTTATGGACTAGCGGGGCAAGAGACCCAGTACTTC.

The chain employs TRBV11-1 and TRBJ2-7; 7 bases line up with TRBD1. The CDR3 extends over 15 amino acids. V trimming: 5 bases; J trimming: 1 base; junction bases outside the gene matches: 8. Germline V lookup: CDR1 SGHAT, CDR2 FQDESV (reference sequence). The DNA of the CDR3 is TGTGCCAGCAGCCCTCTGCCGGGACAGTCCTACGAGCAGTACTTC. Translating gives CASSPLPGQSYEQYF. The full variable domain, with the rest looked up from reference TRBV11-1 and TRBJ2-7, is EAEVAQSPRYKITEKSQAVAFWCDPISGHATLYWYRQILGQGPELLVQFQDESVVDDSQLPKDRFSAERLKGVDSTLKIQPAELGDSAMYLCASSPLPGQSYEQYFGPGTRLTVT.